Here is one TCR beta chain with its context. Profiled with immunoSEQ multiplex PCR; TCRdb holds only in-frame clones, not every one. The sample holds 1,100,000 or so clones, 75% to 80% seen once. The data are from a study of shared clonotypes between healthy human individuals. The CDR3 is 16 residues long. V was cut by 4 bases and J by 5 bases, with 21 bases left in between. Per the germline V gene, CDR1 is SGDLS and CDR2 is YYNGEE. The sequence was collected from a man younger than 35 in good health. Some clones in this sample may be carry-over from other donors' samples. Sequenced input: memory CD4+ T cells from PBMCs. Subset specified: CD45RA-negative fraction. The chain has TRBV9 and TRBJ2-5, with D maybe TRBD2 (6 bases). The CDR3 is CASSQGRSGPWETQYF. The DNA for the CDR3 is TGTGCCAGCAGCCAAGGGAGGTCAGGGCCCTGGGAGACCCAGTACTTC.